Listed here are 15 T cell receptor beta chains from one sample, sequenced in a study of blood T cell repertoires in COVID-19. Libraries were prepared by immunoSEQ multiplex PCR; TCRdb keeps only in-frame clonotypes and omits some of them. This table has roughly 150,000 clones, around 80% appearing once. The sequenced material came from PBMCs or T cells enriched from blood (not recorded which). These receptor sequences come from a woman between 70 and 85 years old in a cohort exposed to, infected with or recovered from COVID-19 (not recorded which).

The V and J genes are TRBV20-1 and TRBJ1-1, with D unclear. This CDR3 is built from 10 residues. V shed 8 bases and J shed 8 bases, with 12 bases lying between them. Germline V gene data show CDR1 as DFQATT and CDR2 as SNEGSKA (reference sequence). The CDR3: CSTGVWEAFF. In nucleotides, the CDR3 is TGCAGTACCGGGGTTTGGGAAGCTTTCTTT.

DNA for the CDR3: TGTGCCAGCACCGCCGGACTAGCGGGAGGCCAAGAGACCCAGTACTTC. Protein sequence: CASTAGLAGGQETQYF. The V and J genes are TRBV2 and TRBJ2-5; 14 bases map to TRBD2. This CDR3 comprises 16 residues. V was clipped by 7 bases and J by 1 base; unmatched bases: 5. Germline values: CDR1 SNHLY, CDR2 FYNNEI.

The chain has TRBV25-1 and TRBJ1-6; TRBD1 aligns across 8 bases. Germline CDR1 and CDR2: MGHDK and SYGVNS. The CDR3 consists of 15 residues. The J segment lost 9 bases and the V segment lost 3 bases, leaving 7 bases of the junction unmatched. The CDR3 loop is CASSEGVQGVSPLHF. In nucleotides, the CDR3 is TGTGCCAGCAGTGAGGGTGTACAGGGGGTTTCACCCCTCCACTTT.

This sequence joins TRBV5-1 and TRBJ2-7, with TRBD1 matching 10 bases. Per the germline V gene, CDR1 is SGHRS and CDR2 is YFSETQ. This CDR3 is built from 16 residues. The V segment lost 3 bases and the J segment 2 bases; nucleotides outside the gene matches: 8. CDR3 sequence reads: CASSSADRGYPYEQYF. The CDR3 coding sequence is TGCGCCAGCAGCTCCGCGGACAGGGGGTACCCCTACGAGCAGTACTTC.

In its sample, this clone was seen once. This rearrangement joins TRBV11-2 to TRBJ1-3, with a possible D match to TRBD1 (6 bases). The V end was cut by 4 bases, the J end by 10 bases, with 14 bases between. CDR3 size: 13 residues. Looked up from germline, CDR1 is SGHAT and CDR2 is FQNNGV. Here the CDR3 reads CASSSDRTGTIYF. CDR3 DNA: TGTGCCAGCAGCTCGGACCGTACAGGGACCATATATTTT.

The CDR3 nucleotides read TGTGCCAGCAGTTCTCCTAGCGGGAGTGACGAGCAGTACTTC. Its protein is CASSSPSGSDEQYF. The chain couples TRBV28 to TRBJ2-7; 10 nucleotides align to TRBD2. The V gene end was trimmed by 4 bases and the J gene end by 5 bases; junction bases not matched to a gene: 5. CDR3 length: 14 amino acids. Germline V CDR1 and CDR2: MDHEN, SYDVKM. Looking up the rest from reference TRBV28 and TRBJ2-7 gives the full variable domain: DVKVTQSSRYLVKRTGEKVFLECVQDMDHENMFWYRQDPGLGLRLIYFSYDVKMKEKGDIPEGYSVSREKKERFSLILESASTNQTSMYLCASSSPSGSDEQYFGPGTRLTVT.

The V and J genes are TRBV2 and TRBJ1-1; 9 positions match TRBD1. The CDR3 has 14 residues. V lost 5 bases and J lost 2; bases outside the gene matches: 3. Germline CDR1 and CDR2: SNHLY and FYNNEI. The CDR3 loop is CASSSQGANTEAFF. The CDR3 DNA reads as TGTGCCAGCAGTTCACAGGGGGCCAACACTGAAGCTTTCTTT. Combining the CDR3 with reference TRBV2 and TRBJ1-1 gives the whole variable domain EPEVTQTPSHQVTQMGQEVILRCVPISNHLYFYWYRQILGQKVEFLVSFYNNEISEKSEIFDDQFSVERPDGSNFTLKIRSTKLEDSAMYFCASSSQGANTEAFFGQGTRLTVV.

The genes are TRBV2 and TRBJ1-2; 7 nucleotides agree with TRBD1. The CDR3 runs to 14 residues. J was trimmed by 4 bases and V by 6 bases; bases with no gene match: 8. CDR1 SNHLY and CDR2 FYNNEI come from the germline V gene. Here the CDR3 DNA reads TGTGCCAGCAGGAAAAACAGACAGGGCTATGGCTACACCTTC. Translation: CASRKNRQGYGYTF.

This clone was seen a few times. The rearrangement joins TRBV19 to TRBJ2-7, with D maybe TRBD1 (6 bases). Germline assignment: CDR1 LNHDA and CDR2 SQIVND (reference sequence). This CDR3 has 15 amino acids. Deletions cut 4 bases from V and 3 bases from J, with 16 bases between. CDR3 nucleotides: TGTGCCAGTAGTACCGAAGGGGGAGCTTTCTACGAGCAGTACTTC. Translating it yields CASSTEGGAFYEQYF.

V is TRBV9 and J is TRBJ2-6, with TRBD1 as a possible D gene (5 bases). Germline V gene sequence: CDR1 SGDLS, CDR2 YYNGEE. The length of the CDR3 is 16 residues. V was trimmed by 2 bases and J by 2 bases, leaving 11 bases between them. Written as DNA, the CDR3 is TGTGCCAGCAGCGTGCCGGACAAGCCTGGGGCCAACGTCCTGACTTTC. Protein: CASSVPDKPGANVLTF.

In DNA form, the CDR3 reads TGTGCCACCAGTGCCAGGAATGAGCAGTTCTTC. This sequence encodes CATSARNEQFF. The gene calls are TRBV24-1 and TRBJ2-1, with no clear D. Trimming cost V 5 bases and J 7 bases, with 5 bases left between them. The CDR3 covers 11 residues. Germline V CDR1 and CDR2: KGHDR, SFDVKD.

This sequence joins TRBV7-9 and TRBJ1-2; perhaps TRBD1 as D (5 bases). The V and J ends lost 0 bases and 10 bases respectively, with 18 bases between them. CDR3 size: 15 residues. The germline CDR1 and CDR2 sequences are SEHNR and FQNEAQ (reference sequence). Here the CDR3 DNA reads TGTGCCAGCAGCTTAGCGCGAGACAGACGGCTTGACTACACCTTC. Protein sequence: CASSLARDRRLDYTF.

The chain is built from TRBV2 and TRBJ1-5; the D gene is possibly TRBD1 (6 bases). The V gene lost 7 bases and the J gene lost 4 bases, with 17 bases spanning the gap. Germline V gene sequence: CDR1 SNHLY, CDR2 FYNNEI. The length of the CDR3 is 15 residues. CDR3 bases: TGTGCCAGCAACCAAGGGCAGGGGTTTAATCAGCCCCAGCATTTT. Protein: CASNQGQGFNQPQHF.

This clone was picked up one time. This chain connects TRBV7-3 to TRBJ2-7; 11 bases align to TRBD1. This CDR3 spans 13 amino acids. Germline V gene sequence: CDR1 SGHTA, CDR2 FQGTGA. V lost 5 bases, J lost 6 bases, and 3 bases stayed unmatched. The CDR3: CASSRTGGAEQYF. CDR3 DNA sequence: TGTGCCAGCAGCCGGACAGGGGGCGCCGAGCAGTACTTC.

CDR3 DNA: TGTGCCAGCAGTTTATACGGGTCCTATGGCTACACCTTC. It is translated as CASSLYGSYGYTF. The V and J genes are TRBV27 and TRBJ1-2; no clear D. CDR3 length equals 13 residues. Trimming removed 1 base from V and 4 bases from J, with 7 bases in between. Germline V gene sequence: CDR1 MNHEY, CDR2 SMNVEV (reference sequence).